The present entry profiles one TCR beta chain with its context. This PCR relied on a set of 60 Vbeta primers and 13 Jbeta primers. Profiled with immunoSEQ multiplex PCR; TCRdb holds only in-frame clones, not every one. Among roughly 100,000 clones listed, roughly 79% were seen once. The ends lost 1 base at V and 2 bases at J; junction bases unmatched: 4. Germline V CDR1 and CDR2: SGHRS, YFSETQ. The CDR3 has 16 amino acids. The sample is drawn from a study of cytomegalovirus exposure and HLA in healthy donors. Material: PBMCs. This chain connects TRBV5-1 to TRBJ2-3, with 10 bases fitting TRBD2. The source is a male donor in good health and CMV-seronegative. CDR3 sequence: CASSLTLAGNTDTQYF. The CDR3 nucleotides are TGCGCCAGCAGCTTGACACTAGCGGGGAACACAGATACGCAGTATTTT.